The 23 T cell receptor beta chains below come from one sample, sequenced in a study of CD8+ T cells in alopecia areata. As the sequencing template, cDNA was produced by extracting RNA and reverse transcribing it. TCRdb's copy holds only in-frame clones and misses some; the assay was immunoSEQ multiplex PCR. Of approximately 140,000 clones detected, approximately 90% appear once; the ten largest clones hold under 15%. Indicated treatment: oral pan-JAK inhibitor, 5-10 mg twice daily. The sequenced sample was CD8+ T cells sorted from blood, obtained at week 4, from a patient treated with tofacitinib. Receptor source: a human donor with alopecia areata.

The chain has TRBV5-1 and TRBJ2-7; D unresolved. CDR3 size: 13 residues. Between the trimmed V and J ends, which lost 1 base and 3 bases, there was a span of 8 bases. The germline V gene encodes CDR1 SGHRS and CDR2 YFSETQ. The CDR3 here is CASSLNGDYEQYF. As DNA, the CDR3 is TGCGCCAGCAGCTTGAATGGAGACTACGAGCAGTACTTC. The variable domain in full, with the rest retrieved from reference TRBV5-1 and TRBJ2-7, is KAGVTQTPRYLIKTRGQQVTLSCSPISGHRSVSWYQQTPGQGLQFLFEYFSETQRNKGNFPGRFSGRQFSNSRSEMNVSTLELGDSALYLCASSLNGDYEQYFGPGTRLTVT.

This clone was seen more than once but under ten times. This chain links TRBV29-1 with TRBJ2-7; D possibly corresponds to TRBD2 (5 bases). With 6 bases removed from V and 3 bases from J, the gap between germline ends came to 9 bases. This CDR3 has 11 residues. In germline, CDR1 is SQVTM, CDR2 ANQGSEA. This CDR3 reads CSVGSDYEQYF. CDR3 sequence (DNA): TGCAGCGTGGGGAGTGACTACGAGCAGTACTTC.

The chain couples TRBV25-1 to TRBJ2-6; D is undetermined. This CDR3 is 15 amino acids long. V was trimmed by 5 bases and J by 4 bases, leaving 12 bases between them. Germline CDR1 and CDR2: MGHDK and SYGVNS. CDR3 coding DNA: TGTGCCAGCAGTCACCTCCGGTCGGGGGCCAACGTCCTGACTTTC. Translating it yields CASSHLRSGANVLTF.

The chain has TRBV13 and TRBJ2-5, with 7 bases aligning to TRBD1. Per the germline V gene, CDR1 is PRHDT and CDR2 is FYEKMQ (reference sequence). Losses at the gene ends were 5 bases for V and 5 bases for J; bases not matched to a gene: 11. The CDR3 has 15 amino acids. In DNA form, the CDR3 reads TGTGCCAGCAGCGAGACACAGGGGCGGAGGGAGACCCAGTACTTC. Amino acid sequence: CASSETQGRRETQYF.

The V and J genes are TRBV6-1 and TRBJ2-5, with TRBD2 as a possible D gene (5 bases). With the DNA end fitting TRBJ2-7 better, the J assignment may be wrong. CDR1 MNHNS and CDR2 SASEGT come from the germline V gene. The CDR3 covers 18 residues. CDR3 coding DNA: TGTGCCAGCAGTGAAAGAGTCTTCAAATCGGGAAAGCCCTACGAGCAGTACTTC. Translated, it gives CASSERVFKSGKPYEQYF.

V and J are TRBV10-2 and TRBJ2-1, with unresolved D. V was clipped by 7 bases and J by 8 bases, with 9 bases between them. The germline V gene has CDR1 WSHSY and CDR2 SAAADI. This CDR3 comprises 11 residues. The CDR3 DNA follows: TGCGCCAGCATTGTACGGGATGAGCAGTTCTTC. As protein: CASIVRDEQFF.

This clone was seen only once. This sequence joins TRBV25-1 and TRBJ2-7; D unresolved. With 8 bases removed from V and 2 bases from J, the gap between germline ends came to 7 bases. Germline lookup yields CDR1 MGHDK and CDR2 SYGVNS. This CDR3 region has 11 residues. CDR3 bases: TGTGCCAGCCAATACGCCTACGAGCAGTACTTC. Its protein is CASQYAYEQYF.

The CDR3 loop is CSVDSSDYETQYF. The CDR3 DNA is TGCAGCGTTGACAGTAGCGATTACGAGACCCAGTACTTC. The J gene is TRBJ2-5, the V gene TRBV29-1, with D possibly matching TRBD2 (5 bases). V lost 3 bases to trimming and J lost 5 bases, with 13 bases between them. The CDR3 runs 13 residues. CDR1 and CDR2 (germline): SQVTM, ANQGSEA. The full variable domain, rest sourced from reference TRBV29-1 and TRBJ2-5, is SAVISQKPSRDICQRGTSLTIQCQVDSQVTMMFWYRQQPGQSLTLIATANQGSEATYESGFVIDKFPISRPNLTFSTLTVSNMSPEDSSIYLCSVDSSDYETQYFGPGTRLLVL.

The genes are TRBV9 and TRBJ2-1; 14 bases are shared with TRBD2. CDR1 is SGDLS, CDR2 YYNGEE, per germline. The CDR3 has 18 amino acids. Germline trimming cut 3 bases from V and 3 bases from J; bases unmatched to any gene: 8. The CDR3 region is CASSEGLAGEVGYNEQFF. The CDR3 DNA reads TGTGCCAGCAGCGAGGGACTAGCGGGAGAAGTGGGCTACAATGAGCAGTTCTTC.

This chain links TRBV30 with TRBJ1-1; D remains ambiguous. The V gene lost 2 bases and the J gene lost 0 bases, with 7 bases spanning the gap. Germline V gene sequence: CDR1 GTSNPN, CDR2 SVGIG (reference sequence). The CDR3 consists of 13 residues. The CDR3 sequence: CAWSLALNTEAFF. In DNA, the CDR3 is TGTGCCTGGAGTCTAGCCTTGAACACTGAAGCTTTCTTT. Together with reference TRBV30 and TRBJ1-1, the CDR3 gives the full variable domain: SQTIHQWPATLVQPVGSPLSLECTVEGTSNPNLYWYRQAAGRGLQLLFYSVGIGQISSEVPQNLSASRPQDRQFILSSKKLLLSDSGFYLCAWSLALNTEAFFGQGTRLTVV.

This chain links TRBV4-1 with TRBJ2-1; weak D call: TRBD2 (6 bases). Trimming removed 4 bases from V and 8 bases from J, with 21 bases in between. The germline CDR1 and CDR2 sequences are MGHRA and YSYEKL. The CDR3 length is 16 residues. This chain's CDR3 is CASSPIGTSLPDEQFF. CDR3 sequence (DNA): TGCGCCAGCAGCCCTATCGGGACTTCTCTCCCGGATGAGCAGTTCTTC.

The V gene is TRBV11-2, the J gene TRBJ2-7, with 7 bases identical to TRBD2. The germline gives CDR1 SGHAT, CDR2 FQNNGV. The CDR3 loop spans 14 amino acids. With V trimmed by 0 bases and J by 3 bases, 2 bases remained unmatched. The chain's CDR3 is CASSLEGGYYEQYF. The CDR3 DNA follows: TGTGCCAGCAGCTTAGAGGGAGGGTACTACGAGCAGTACTTC.

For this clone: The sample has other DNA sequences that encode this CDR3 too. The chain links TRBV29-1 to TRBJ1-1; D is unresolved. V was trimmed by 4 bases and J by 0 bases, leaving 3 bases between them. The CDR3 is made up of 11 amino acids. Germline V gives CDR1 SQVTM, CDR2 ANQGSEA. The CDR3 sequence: CSVGLNTEAFF. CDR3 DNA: TGCAGCGTTGGATTGAACACTGAAGCTTTCTTT.

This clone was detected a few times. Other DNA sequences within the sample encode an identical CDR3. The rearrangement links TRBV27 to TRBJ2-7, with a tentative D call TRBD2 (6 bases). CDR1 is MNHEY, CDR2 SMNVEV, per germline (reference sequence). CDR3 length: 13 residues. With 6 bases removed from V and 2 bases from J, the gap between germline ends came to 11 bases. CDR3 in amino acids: CASSPGTAYEQYF. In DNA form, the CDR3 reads TGTGCCAGCAGCCCCGGGACTGCCTACGAGCAGTACTTC.

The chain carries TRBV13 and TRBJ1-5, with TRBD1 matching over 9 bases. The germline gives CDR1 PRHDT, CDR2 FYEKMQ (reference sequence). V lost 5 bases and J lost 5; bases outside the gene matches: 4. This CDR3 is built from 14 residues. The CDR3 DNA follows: TGTGCCAGCAGCCAAAGACAGGGGGATCAGCCCCAGCATTTT. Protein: CASSQRQGDQPQHF.

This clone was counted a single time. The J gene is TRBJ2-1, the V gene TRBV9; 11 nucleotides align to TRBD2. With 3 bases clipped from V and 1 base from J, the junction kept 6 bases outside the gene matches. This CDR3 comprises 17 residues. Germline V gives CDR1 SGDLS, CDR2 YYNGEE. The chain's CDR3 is CASSDRLAGFSYNEQFF. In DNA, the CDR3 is TGTGCCAGCAGCGACCGACTAGCGGGATTTTCCTACAATGAGCAGTTCTTC.

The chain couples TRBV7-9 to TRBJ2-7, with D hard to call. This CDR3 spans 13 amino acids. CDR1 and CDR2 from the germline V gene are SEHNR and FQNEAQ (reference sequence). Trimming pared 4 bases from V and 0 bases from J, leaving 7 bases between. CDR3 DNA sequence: TGTGCCAGCAGCTCGGTCACCTCCTACGAGCAGTACTTC. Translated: CASSSVTSYEQYF.

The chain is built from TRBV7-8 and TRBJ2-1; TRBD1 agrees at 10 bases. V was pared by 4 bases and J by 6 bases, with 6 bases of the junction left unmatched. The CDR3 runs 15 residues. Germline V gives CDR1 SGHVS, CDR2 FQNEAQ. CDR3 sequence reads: CASSSGQGPGNEQFF. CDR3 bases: TGTGCCAGCAGCTCGGGACAGGGGCCCGGCAATGAGCAGTTCTTC. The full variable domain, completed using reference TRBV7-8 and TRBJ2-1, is GAGVSQSPRYKVAKRGQDVALRCDPISGHVSLFWYQQALGQGPEFLTYFQNEAQLDKSGLPSDRFFAERPEGSVSTLKIQRTQQEDSAVYLCASSSGQGPGNEQFFGPGTRLTVL.

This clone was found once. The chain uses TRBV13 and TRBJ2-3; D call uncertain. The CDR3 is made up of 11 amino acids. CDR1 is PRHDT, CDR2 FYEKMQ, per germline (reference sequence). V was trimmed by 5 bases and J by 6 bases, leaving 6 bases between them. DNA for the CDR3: TGTGCCAGCAGCGGACGGGATACGCAGTATTTT. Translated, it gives CASSGRDTQYF.

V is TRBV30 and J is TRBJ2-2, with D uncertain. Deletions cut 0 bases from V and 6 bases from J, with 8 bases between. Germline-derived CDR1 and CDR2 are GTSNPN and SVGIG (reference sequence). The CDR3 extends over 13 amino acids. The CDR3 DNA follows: TGTGCCTGGAGTGTCAATTTTCCCGGGGAGCTGTTTTTT. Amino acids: CAWSVNFPGELFF.

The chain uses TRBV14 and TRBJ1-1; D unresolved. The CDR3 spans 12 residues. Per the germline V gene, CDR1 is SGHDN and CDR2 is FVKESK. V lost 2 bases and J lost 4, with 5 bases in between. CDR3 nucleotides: TGTGCCAGCAGCCAATTTGGCACTGAAGCTTTCTTT. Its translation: CASSQFGTEAFF.

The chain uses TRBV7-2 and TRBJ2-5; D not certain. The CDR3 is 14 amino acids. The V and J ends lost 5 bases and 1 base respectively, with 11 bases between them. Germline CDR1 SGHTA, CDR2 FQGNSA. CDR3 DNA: TGTGCCAGCAGCATCCCCGAGCCCCAAGAGACCCAGTACTTC. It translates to CASSIPEPQETQYF.

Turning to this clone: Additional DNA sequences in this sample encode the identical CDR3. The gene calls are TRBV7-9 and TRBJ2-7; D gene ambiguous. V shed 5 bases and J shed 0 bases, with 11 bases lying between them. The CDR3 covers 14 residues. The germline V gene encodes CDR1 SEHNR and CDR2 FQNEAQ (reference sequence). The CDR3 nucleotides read TGTGCCAGCAGCCCACCGACGGCCTCCTACGAGCAGTACTTC. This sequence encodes CASSPPTASYEQYF.